These T cell receptor beta chains were read from a single sample in a study of blood T cell repertoires in COVID-19. Profiled with immunoSEQ multiplex PCR; TCRdb holds only in-frame clones, not every one. The profile shows about 160,000 clones, around four fifths of them singletons. The sequencing sample was made of peripheral blood. Source of these receptors: a man in his 70s with acute or convalescent COVID-19. The CDR3 runs from the conserved cysteine through the conserved F or W. The D gene is left open where the match is weak. The listing skips clone size in some rows; elsewhere it reads once, few, many or a size class.

d_gene: TRBD1; j_gene: TRBJ2-1; abundance: NA; v_gene: TRBV5-5; CDR3aa: CASSWDRGHYNEQFF; CDR3nt: TGTGCCAGCAGCTGGGACAGGGGACACTACAATGAGCAGTTCTTC
d_gene: NA; j_gene: TRBJ1-4; abundance: NA; v_gene: TRBV28; CDR3aa: CASSCTGCEKLFF; CDR3nt: TGTGCCAGCAGCTGTACAGGGTGTGAAAAACTGTTTTTT
d_gene: NA; j_gene: TRBJ2-1; abundance: NA; v_gene: TRBV28; CDR3aa: CASSNRLDNEQFF; CDR3nt: TGTGCCAGCAGTAATCGACTAGACAATGAGCAGTTCTTC
d_gene: TRBD2; j_gene: TRBJ2-3; abundance: NA; v_gene: TRBV6-2/TRBV6-3; CDR3aa: CASSYALLAGKSTDTQYF; CDR3nt: TGTGCCAGCAGTTACGCGCTGCTAGCGGGGAAGAGCACAGATACGCAGTATTTT
d_gene: NA; j_gene: TRBJ2-4; abundance: NA; v_gene: TRBV27; CDR3aa: CASSLNGGRSKNIQYF; CDR3nt: TGTGCCAGCAGTTTAAACGGGGGGCGTTCCAAAAACATTCAGTACTTC
d_gene: TRBD2; j_gene: TRBJ2-2; abundance: NA; v_gene: TRBV7-6; CDR3aa: CASSLVSGGANTGELFF; CDR3nt: TGTGCCAGCAGCTTAGTTAGCGGGGGAGCGAACACCGGGGAGCTGTTTTTT
d_gene: TRBD1; j_gene: TRBJ1-1; abundance: few; v_gene: TRBV7-9; CDR3aa: CASSLVGAGQGDPFF; CDR3nt: TGTGCCAGCAGCTTAGTAGGGGCGGGACAGGGGGACCCTTTCTTT
d_gene: NA; j_gene: TRBJ1-1; abundance: NA; v_gene: TRBV12-3/TRBV12-4; CDR3aa: CASSFNSGVEAFF; CDR3nt: TGTGCCAGCAGTTTTAATAGCGGGGTTGAAGCTTTCTTT
d_gene: NA; j_gene: TRBJ1-3; abundance: NA; v_gene: TRBV12-3/TRBV12-4; CDR3aa: CASSVQGGNTIYF; CDR3nt: TGTGCCAGCAGTGTACAGGGAGGAAACACCATATATTTT
d_gene: NA; j_gene: TRBJ2-2; abundance: NA; v_gene: TRBV5-6; CDR3aa: CASSLGGSNTGELFF; CDR3nt: TGTGCCAGCAGCTTGGGAGGATCAAACACCGGGGAGCTGTTTTTT
d_gene: NA; j_gene: TRBJ1-2; abundance: few; v_gene: TRBV6-5; CDR3aa: CASTRGGGASGYTF; CDR3nt: TGTGCCAGCACGAGGGGAGGGGGGGCGAGCGGCTACACCTTC
d_gene: TRBD1; j_gene: TRBJ1-2; abundance: NA; v_gene: TRBV5-6; CDR3aa: CASSFIGTGVGYTF; CDR3nt: TGTGCCAGCAGCTTCATCGGGACAGGGGTTGGCTACACCTTC
d_gene: NA; j_gene: TRBJ1-6; abundance: NA; v_gene: TRBV24-1; CDR3aa: CATSDRDIDNSPLHF; CDR3nt: TGTGCCACCAGTGATAGAGACATAGACAATTCACCCCTCCACTTT
d_gene: TRBD1; j_gene: TRBJ2-1; abundance: once; v_gene: TRBV27; CDR3aa: CASSLYGTGGNEQFF; CDR3nt: TGTGCCAGCAGTTTATATGGGACAGGGGGCAATGAGCAGTTCTTC
d_gene: TRBD2; j_gene: TRBJ2-1; abundance: NA; v_gene: TRBV24-1; CDR3aa: CATSDTAPSGRFYEQFF; CDR3nt: TGTGCCACCAGTGATACCGCTCCTAGCGGGAGGTTCTATGAGCAGTTCTTC
d_gene: NA; j_gene: TRBJ2-7; abundance: NA; v_gene: TRBV19; CDR3aa: CASSSPDSSGTYEQYF; CDR3nt: TGTGCCAGTAGTTCCCCGGACAGTTCAGGCACCTACGAGCAGTACTTC